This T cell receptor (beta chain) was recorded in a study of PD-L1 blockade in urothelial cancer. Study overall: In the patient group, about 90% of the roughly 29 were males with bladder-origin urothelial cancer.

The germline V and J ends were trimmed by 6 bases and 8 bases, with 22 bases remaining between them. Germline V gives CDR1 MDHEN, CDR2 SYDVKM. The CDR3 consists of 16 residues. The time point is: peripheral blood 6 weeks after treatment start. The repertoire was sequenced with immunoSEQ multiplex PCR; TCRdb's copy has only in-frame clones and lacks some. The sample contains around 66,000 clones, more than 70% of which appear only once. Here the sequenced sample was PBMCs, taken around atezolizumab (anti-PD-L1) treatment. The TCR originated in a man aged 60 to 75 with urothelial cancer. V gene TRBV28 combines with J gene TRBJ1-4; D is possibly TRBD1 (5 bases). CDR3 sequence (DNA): TGTGCCAGCAGCCCCATAGATTGGGGCTTGGAAGAAAAACTGTTTTTT. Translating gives CASSPIDWGLEEKLFF.